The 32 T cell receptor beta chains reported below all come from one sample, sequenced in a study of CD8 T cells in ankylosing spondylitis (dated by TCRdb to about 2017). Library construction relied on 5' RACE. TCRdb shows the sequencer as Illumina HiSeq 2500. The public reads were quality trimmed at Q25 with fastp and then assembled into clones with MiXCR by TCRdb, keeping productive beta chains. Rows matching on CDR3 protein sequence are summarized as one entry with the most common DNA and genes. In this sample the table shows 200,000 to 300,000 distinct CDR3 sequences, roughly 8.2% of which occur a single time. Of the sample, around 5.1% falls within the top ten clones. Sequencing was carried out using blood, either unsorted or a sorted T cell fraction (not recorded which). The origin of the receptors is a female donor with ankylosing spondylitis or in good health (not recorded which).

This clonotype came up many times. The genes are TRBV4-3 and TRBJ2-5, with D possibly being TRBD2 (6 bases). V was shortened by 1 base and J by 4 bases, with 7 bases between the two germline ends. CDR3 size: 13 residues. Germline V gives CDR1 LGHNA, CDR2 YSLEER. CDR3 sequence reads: CASSQVGGETQYF. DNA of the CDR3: TGCGCCAGCAGCCAAGTGGGGGGAGAGACCCAGTACTTC.

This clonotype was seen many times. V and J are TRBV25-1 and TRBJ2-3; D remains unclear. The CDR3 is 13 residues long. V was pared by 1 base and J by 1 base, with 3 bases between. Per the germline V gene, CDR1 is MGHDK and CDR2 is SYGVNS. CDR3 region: CASSESGTDTQYF. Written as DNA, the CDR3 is TGTGCCAGCAGTGAATCCGGCACAGATACGCAGTATTTT. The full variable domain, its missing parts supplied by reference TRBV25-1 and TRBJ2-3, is EADIYQTPRYLVIGTGKKITLECSQTMGHDKMYWYQQDPGMELHLIHYSYGVNSTEKGDLSSESTVSRIRTEHFPLTLESARPSHTSQYLCASSESGTDTQYFGPGTRLTVL.

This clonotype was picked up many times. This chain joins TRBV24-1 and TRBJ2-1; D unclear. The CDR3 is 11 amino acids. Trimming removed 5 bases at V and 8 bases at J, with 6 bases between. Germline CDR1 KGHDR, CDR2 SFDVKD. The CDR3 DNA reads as TGTGCCACCAGTGCCCCAGATGAGCAGTTCTTC. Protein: CATSAPDEQFF.

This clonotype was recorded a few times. CDR3 sequence reads: CASSYAGTANTGELFF. The CDR3 nucleotides read TGTGCCAGCAGTTACGCCGGGACAGCGAACACCGGGGAGCTGTTTTTT. The chain has TRBV28 and TRBJ2-2; 7 bases fit TRBD1. With V trimmed by 4 bases and J by 0 bases, 5 bases remained unmatched. The CDR3 runs 16 residues. CDR1 is MDHEN and CDR2 is SYDVKM in the germline V gene. Full variable domain (remainder filled in from reference TRBV28 and TRBJ2-2): DVKVTQSSRYLVKRTGEKVFLECVQDMDHENMFWYRQDPGLGLRLIYFSYDVKMKEKGDIPEGYSVSREKKERFSLILESASTNQTSMYLCASSYAGTANTGELFFGEGSRLTVL.

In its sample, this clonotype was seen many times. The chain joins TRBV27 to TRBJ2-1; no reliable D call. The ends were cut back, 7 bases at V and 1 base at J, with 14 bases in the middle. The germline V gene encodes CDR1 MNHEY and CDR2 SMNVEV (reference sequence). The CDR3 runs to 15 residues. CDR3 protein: CASKLGGSSYNEQFF. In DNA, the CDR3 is TGTGCCAGCAAACTGGGCGGCAGTTCCTACAATGAGCAGTTCTTC.

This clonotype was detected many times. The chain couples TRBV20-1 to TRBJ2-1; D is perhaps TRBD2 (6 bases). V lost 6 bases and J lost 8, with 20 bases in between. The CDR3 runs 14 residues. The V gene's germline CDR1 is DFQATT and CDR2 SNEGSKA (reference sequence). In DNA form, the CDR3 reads TGCAGTGCCAAGGGGACTTTGGATCACGATGAGCAGTTCTTC. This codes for CSAKGTLDHDEQFF.

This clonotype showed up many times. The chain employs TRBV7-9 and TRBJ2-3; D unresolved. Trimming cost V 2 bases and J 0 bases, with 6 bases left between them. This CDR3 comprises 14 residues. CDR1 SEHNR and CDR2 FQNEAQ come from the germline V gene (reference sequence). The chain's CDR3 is CASSLSLSTDTQYF. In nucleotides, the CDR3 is TGTGCCAGCAGCTTATCTCTTAGCACAGATACGCAGTATTTT.

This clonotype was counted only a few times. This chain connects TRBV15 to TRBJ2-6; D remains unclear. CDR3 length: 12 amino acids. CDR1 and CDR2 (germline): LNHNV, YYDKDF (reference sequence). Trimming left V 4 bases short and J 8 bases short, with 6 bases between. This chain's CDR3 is CATSKGSNVLTF. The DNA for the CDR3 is TGTGCCACCAGCAAGGGCTCCAACGTCCTGACTTTC.

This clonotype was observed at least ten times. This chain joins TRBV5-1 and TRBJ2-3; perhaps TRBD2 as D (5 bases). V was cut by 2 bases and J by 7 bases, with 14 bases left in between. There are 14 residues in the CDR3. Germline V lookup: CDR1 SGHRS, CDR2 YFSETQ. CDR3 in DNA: TGCGCCAGCAGCTTTTTAGGGCTCGGGAATACGCAGTATTTT. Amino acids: CASSFLGLGNTQYF.

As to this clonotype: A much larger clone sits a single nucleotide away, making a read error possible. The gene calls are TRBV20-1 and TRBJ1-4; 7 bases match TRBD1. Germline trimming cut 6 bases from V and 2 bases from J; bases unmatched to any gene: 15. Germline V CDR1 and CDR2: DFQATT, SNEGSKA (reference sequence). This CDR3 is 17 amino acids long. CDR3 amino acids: CSAPGQRIKRTNEKLFF. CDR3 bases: TGCAGTGCGCCGGGACAGAGGATAAAGAGGACTAATGAAAAACTGTTTTTT.

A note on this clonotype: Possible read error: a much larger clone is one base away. CDR3 nucleotides: TGTGTCAGCAGTCCCATTGGACTAGGTTACGAGCAGTACTTC. Its protein is CVSSPIGLGYEQYF. This sequence joins TRBV28 and TRBJ2-7; 7 nucleotides align to TRBD2. There are 14 residues in the CDR3. Germline CDR1 is MDHEN and CDR2 is SYDVKM.

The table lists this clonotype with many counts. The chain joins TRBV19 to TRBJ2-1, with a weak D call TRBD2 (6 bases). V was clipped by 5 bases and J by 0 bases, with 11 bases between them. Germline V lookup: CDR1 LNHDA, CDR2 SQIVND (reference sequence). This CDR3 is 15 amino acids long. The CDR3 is CASSPGLSSYNEQFF. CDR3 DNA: TGTGCCAGTAGTCCGGGACTGAGCTCCTACAATGAGCAGTTCTTC. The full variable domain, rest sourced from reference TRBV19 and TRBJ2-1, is DGGITQSPKYLFRKEGQNVTLSCEQNLNHDAMYWYRQDPGQGLRLIYYSQIVNDFQKGDIAEGYSVSREKKESFPLTVTSAQKNPTAFYLCASSPGLSSYNEQFFGPGTRLTVL.

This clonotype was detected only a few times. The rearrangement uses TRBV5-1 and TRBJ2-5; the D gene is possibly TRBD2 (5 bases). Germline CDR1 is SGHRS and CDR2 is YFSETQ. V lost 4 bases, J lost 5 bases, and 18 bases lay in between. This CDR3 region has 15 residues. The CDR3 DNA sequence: TGCGCCAGCAGCACCGGCAGACCTGGGGAGGAGACCCAGTACTTC. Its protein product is CASSTGRPGEETQYF.

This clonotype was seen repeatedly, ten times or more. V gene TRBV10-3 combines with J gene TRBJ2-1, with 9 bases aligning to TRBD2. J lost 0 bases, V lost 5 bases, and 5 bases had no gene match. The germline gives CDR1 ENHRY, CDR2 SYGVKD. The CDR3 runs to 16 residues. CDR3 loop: CAISTSGPSSYNEQFF. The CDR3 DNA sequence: TGTGCCATCAGTACTAGCGGGCCGAGCTCCTACAATGAGCAGTTCTTC.

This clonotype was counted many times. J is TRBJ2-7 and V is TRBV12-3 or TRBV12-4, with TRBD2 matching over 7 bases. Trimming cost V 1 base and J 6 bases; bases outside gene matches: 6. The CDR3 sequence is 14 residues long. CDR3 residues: CASSLGGGRAEQYF. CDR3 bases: TGTGCCAGCAGTTTAGGCGGAGGGAGGGCCGAGCAGTACTTC.

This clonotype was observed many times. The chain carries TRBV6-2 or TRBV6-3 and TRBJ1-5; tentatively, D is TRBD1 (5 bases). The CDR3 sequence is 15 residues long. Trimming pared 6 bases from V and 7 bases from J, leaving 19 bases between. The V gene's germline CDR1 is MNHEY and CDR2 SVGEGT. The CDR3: CASSPPRDSVQPQHF. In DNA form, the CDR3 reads TGTGCCAGCAGCCCGCCCAGGGACTCGGTCCAGCCCCAGCATTTT.

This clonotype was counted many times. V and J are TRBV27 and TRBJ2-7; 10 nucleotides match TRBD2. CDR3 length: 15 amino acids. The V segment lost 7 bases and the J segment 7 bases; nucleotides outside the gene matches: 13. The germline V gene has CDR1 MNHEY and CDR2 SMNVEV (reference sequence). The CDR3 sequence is CASTTDLAGVGEQYF. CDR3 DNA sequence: TGTGCCAGCACCACGGATCTAGCGGGAGTGGGTGAGCAGTACTTC.

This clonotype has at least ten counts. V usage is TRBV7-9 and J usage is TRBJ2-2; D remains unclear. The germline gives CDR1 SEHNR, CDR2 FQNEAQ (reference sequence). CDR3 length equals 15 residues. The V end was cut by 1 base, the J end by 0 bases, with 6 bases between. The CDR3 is CASSLGGANTGELFF. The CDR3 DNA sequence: TGTGCCAGCAGCTTAGGTGGGGCGAACACCGGGGAGCTGTTTTTT.

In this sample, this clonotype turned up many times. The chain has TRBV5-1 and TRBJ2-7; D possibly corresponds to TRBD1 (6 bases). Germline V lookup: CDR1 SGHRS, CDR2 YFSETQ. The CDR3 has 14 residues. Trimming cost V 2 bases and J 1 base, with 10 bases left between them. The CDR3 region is CASSFSGESYEQYF. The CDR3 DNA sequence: TGCGCCAGCAGCTTTTCAGGGGAATCCTACGAGCAGTACTTC.

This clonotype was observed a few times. CDR3 loop: CASSISGSSYEQYF. CDR3 DNA: TGTGCCAGTAGTATTAGCGGGAGCTCCTACGAGCAGTACTTC. The chain recombines TRBV19 with TRBJ2-7; 9 bases agree with TRBD2. Looked up from germline, CDR1 is LNHDA and CDR2 is SQIVND (reference sequence). The trim removed 3 bases at V and 0 bases at J, leaving 0 bases unmatched. The CDR3 consists of 14 residues.

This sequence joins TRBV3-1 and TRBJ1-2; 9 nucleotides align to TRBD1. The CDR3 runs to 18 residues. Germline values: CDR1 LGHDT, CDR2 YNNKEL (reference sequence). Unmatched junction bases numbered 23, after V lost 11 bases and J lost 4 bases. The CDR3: CASSQDGLGQGAPYGYTF. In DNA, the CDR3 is TGTGCCTCCAGCCAAGACGGACTGGGACAGGGCGCTCCCTATGGCTACACCTTC.

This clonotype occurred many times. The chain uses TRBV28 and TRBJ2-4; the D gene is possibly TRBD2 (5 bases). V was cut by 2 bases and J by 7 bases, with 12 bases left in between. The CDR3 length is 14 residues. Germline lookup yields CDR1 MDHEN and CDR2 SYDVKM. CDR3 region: CASSLLRGVNIQYF. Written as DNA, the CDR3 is TGTGCCAGCAGTTTACTACGGGGAGTGAACATTCAGTACTTC.

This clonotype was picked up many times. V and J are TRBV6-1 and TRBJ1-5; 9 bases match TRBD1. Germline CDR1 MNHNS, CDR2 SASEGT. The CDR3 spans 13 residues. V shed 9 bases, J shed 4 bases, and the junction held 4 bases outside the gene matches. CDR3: CASRDRENQPQHF. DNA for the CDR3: TGTGCCAGTCGGGACAGGGAAAATCAGCCCCAGCATTTT.

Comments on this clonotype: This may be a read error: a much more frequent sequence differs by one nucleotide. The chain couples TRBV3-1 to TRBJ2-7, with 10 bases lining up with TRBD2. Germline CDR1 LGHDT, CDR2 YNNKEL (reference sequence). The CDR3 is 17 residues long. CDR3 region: CACSQDKAGGPAYEQYF. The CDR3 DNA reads TGTGCCTGCAGCCAAGACAAAGCGGGAGGGCCGGCCTACGAGCAGTACTTC.

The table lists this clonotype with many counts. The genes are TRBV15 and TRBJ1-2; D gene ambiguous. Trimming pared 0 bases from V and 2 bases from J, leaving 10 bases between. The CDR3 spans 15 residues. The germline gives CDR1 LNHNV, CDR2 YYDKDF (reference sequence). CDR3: CATSRDRERNYGYTF. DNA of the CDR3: TGTGCCACCAGCAGAGATCGGGAGAGAAACTATGGCTACACCTTC. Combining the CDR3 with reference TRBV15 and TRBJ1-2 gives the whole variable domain DAMVIQNPRYQVTQFGKPVTLSCSQTLNHNVMYWYQQKSSQAPKLLFHYYDKDFNNEADTPDNFQSRRPNTSFCFLDIRSPGLGDTAMYLCATSRDRERNYGYTFGSGTRLTVV.

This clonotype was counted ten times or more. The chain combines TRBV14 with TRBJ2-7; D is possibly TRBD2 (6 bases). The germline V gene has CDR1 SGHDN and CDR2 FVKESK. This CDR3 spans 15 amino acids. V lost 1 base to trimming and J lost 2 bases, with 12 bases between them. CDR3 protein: CASSQGRGQAYEQYF. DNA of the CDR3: TGTGCCAGCAGCCAAGGGAGGGGCCAAGCCTACGAGCAGTACTTC. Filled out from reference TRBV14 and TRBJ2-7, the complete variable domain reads EAGVTQFPSHSVIEKGQTVTLRCDPISGHDNLYWYRRVMGKEIKFLLHFVKESKQDESGMPNNRFLAERTGGTYSTLKVQPAELEDSGVYFCASSQGRGQAYEQYFGPGTRLTVT.

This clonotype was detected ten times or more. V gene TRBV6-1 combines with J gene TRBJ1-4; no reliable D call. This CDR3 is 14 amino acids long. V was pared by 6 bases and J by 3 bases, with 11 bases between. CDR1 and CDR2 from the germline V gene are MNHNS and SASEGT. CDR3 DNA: TGTGCCAGCAGCCACCGCGGGTCTAATGAAAAACTGTTTTTT. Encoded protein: CASSHRGSNEKLFF.

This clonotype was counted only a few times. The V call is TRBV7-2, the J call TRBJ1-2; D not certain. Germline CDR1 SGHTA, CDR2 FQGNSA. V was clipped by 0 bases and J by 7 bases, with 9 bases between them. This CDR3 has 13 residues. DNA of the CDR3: TGTGCCAGCAGCTTAGCTTCCGCGGGTGGCTACACCTTC. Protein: CASSLASAGGYTF.

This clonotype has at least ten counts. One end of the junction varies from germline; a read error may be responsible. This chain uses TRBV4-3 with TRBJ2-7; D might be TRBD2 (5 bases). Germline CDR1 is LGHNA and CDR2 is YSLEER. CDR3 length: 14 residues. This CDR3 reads CASSQEGDSDEQYF. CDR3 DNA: TGCGCCAGCAGCCAAGAGGGAGACTCCGACGAGCAGTACTTC.

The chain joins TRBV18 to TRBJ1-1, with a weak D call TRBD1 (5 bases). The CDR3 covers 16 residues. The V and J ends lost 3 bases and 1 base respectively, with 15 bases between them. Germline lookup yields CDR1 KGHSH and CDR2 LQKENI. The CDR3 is CASSPGKGHGNTEAFF. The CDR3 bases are TGTGCCAGCTCACCGGGTAAGGGGCACGGGAACACTGAAGCTTTCTTT. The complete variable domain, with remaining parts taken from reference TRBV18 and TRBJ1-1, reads NAGVMQNPRHLVRRRGQEARLRCSPMKGHSHVYWYRQLPEEGLKFMVYLQKENIIDESGMPKERFSAEFPKEGPSILRIQQVVRGDSAAYFCASSPGKGHGNTEAFFGQGTRLTVV.

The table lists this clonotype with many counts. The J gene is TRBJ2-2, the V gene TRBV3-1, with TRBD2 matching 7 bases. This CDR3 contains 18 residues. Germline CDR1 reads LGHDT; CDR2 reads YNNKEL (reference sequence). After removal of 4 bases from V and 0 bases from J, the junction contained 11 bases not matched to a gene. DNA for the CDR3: TGTGCCAGCAGCCGAAGAAGGCACGGACTAGCGAACACCGGGGAGCTGTTTTTT. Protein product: CASSRRRHGLANTGELFF.

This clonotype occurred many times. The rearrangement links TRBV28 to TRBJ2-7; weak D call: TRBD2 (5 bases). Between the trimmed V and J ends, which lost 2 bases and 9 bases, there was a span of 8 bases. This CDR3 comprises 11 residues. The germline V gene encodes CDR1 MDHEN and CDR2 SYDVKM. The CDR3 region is CASSLRGAQYF. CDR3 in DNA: TGTGCCAGCAGTTTACGGGGAGCGCAGTACTTC. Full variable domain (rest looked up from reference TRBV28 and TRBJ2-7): DVKVTQSSRYLVKRTGEKVFLECVQDMDHENMFWYRQDPGLGLRLIYFSYDVKMKEKGDIPEGYSVSREKKERFSLILESASTNQTSMYLCASSLRGAQYFGPGTRLTVT.